A single sample gave rise to the 15 T cell receptor beta chains below, sequenced in a study of Graves' ophthalmopathy and Graves' hyperthyroidism. RNA transcripts provided the template for amplifying TCR beta CDR3 regions. Second-round multiplex PCR came after a first-round RT-PCR that employed HTBI primers. TCRdb ran MiXCR on the multiplex PCR reads and lists one entry per CDR3 protein. The sample yields a few hundred thousand distinct CDR3 sequences, less than 20% seen once. What was sequenced was peripheral blood. These receptors were obtained from a woman aged 18-29 years with stable Graves' hyperthyroidism.

This clonotype was seen repeatedly, ten times or more. The genes are TRBV6-2 or TRBV6-3 and TRBJ2-5; TRBD2 aligns across 13 bases. The germline gives CDR1 MNHEY, CDR2 SVGEGT. The ends lost 6 bases at V and 2 bases at J; junction bases unmatched: 12. CDR3 length: 18 amino acids. The CDR3 sequence: CASRWGLAGLVGQETQYF. As DNA, the CDR3 is TGTGCCAGCAGATGGGGACTAGCGGGGCTCGTGGGGCAAGAGACCCAGTACTTC.

A few counts support this clonotype. The rearrangement joins TRBV6-5 to TRBJ1-5; no clear D. Germline values: CDR1 MNHEY, CDR2 SVGAGI. The CDR3 contains 16 residues. Trimming took 2 bases from V and 0 from J, leaving 11 bases between them. As DNA, the CDR3 is TGTGCCAGCAGTTACGGCATACAGTATAGCAATCAGCCCCAGCATTTT. This gives the protein CASSYGIQYSNQPQHF.

The sample holds many counts of this clonotype. This chain connects TRBV6-5 to TRBJ2-5, with D perhaps matching TRBD1 (5 bases). V dropped 4 bases and J dropped 2 bases, with 11 bases sitting between them. CDR1 and CDR2 (germline): MNHEY, SVGAGI. This CDR3 is 14 amino acids long. The CDR3 reads CASSSQDLQETQYF. CDR3 sequence (DNA): TGTGCCAGCAGTTCACAGGATCTTCAAGAGACCCAGTACTTC.

This clonotype came up a few times. J is TRBJ1-1 and V is TRBV18; D is uncertain. Germline CDR1 KGHSH, CDR2 LQKENI. Trimming cost V 4 bases and J 6 bases, with 12 bases left between them. CDR3 length equals 13 residues. The CDR3 DNA reads as TGTGCCAGCTCACTGGTTGATAGATCTGAAGCTTTCTTT. This translates into CASSLVDRSEAFF.

This clonotype was counted at least ten times. V and J are TRBV12-5 and TRBJ1-1; D may be TRBD1 (5 bases). Trimming took off 1 base at V and 11 bases at J, with 11 bases between the two ends. Germline V gene sequence: CDR1 LGHNT, CDR2 FRNRAP. The CDR3 is made up of 12 amino acids. CDR3 residues: CASGLDRISAFF. The CDR3 DNA reads TGTGCTAGTGGTTTGGACAGGATAAGCGCTTTCTTT.

This clonotype was seen more than once but under ten times. J is TRBJ2-7 and V is TRBV12-3 or TRBV12-4; D call uncertain. The CDR3 runs to 15 residues. The V end was cut by 2 bases, the J end by 5 bases, with 16 bases between. The CDR3 reads CASSLSETAPDEQYF. CDR3 bases: TGTGCCAGCAGTTTATCGGAGACCGCCCCCGACGAGCAGTACTTC.

A word on this clonotype: The conserved closing phenylalanine or tryptophan is absent in this CDR3, likely reflecting a read error. The chain is built from TRBV6-1 and TRBJ2-7; D not resolved. CDR1 and CDR2 (germline): MNHNS, SASEGT. This CDR3 has 11 amino acids. CDR3 in DNA: TGTGCTAGCAGCCCTAATTACGAGCAGTACTAC. Amino acids: CASSPNYEQYY.

V usage is TRBV19 and J usage is TRBJ1-6, with D possibly matching TRBD1 (5 bases). Germline-derived CDR1 and CDR2 are LNHDA and SQIVND (reference sequence). The V and J ends lost 3 bases and 10 bases respectively, with 13 bases between them. The CDR3 is made up of 14 amino acids. CDR3 DNA sequence: TGTGCCAGTAGTATGGGACCGGGCGGATCACCCCTCCACTTT. Its translation: CASSMGPGGSPLHF.

In its sample, this clonotype was seen many times. The gene calls are TRBV7-2 and TRBJ1-5; D perhaps matches TRBD1 (5 bases). The CDR3 is 13 residues long. The V end lost 1 base, the J end lost 9 bases, and 10 bases lay between the germline ends. CDR1 is SGHTA, CDR2 FQGNSA, per germline. The CDR3 nucleotides read TGTGCCAGCAGCTTAGAGGGACGGGGGCCCCAGCATTTT. Amino acids: CASSLEGRGPQHF.

This clonotype appeared many times. The chain has TRBV2 and TRBJ1-1; D is undetermined. V lost 3 bases and J 4 bases, leaving 18 bases between the germline ends. The germline gives CDR1 SNHLY, CDR2 FYNNEI. CDR3 size: 16 residues. CDR3 protein: CASSEVSGRTITEAFF. DNA of the CDR3: TGTGCCAGCAGTGAGGTTTCGGGGAGGACCATCACTGAAGCTTTCTTT.

This clonotype has at least ten counts. The chain links TRBV6-5 to TRBJ2-2; D unclear. The V gene's germline CDR1 is MNHEY and CDR2 SVGAGI. The V end was cut by 2 bases, the J end by 1 base, with 11 bases between. The CDR3 is 16 residues long. The CDR3 nucleotides are TGTGCCAGCAGTTACAAAGAATTCTGGAACACCGGGGAGCTGTTTTTT. As protein: CASSYKEFWNTGELFF.

This clonotype was seen ten or more times. The J gene is TRBJ1-5, the V gene TRBV19; weak D call: TRBD1 (6 bases). Germline values: CDR1 LNHDA, CDR2 SQIVND (reference sequence). V dropped 8 bases and J dropped 4 bases, with 18 bases sitting between them. This CDR3 region has 15 residues. This CDR3 reads CASVRQQGLNQPQHF. CDR3 nucleotide sequence: TGTGCCAGTGTACGACAACAGGGACTGAATCAGCCCCAGCATTTT. The whole variable domain, filled in from reference TRBV19 and TRBJ1-5, reads DGGITQSPKYLFRKEGQNVTLSCEQNLNHDAMYWYRQDPGQGLRLIYYSQIVNDFQKGDIAEGYSVSREKKESFPLTVTSAQKNPTAFYLCASVRQQGLNQPQHFGDGTRLSIL.

This clonotype appeared many times. The rearrangement joins TRBV12-5 to TRBJ1-5; no clear D. The CDR3 consists of 15 residues. V gave up 1 base and J gave up 9 bases, with 16 bases separating them. The germline V gene has CDR1 LGHNT and CDR2 FRNRAP. DNA for the CDR3: TGTGCTAGTGGTTTGGGAGGGCTCTCGGTTTGGCCCCAGCATTTT. This gives the protein CASGLGGLSVWPQHF.

This clonotype was detected ten times or more. The chain joins TRBV6-1 to TRBJ2-5, with D perhaps assigned TRBD1 or TRBD2 (6 bases each). The CDR3 sequence is 12 residues long. V was trimmed by 7 bases and J by 5 bases, leaving 11 bases between them. Germline V CDR1 and CDR2: MNHNS, SASEGT. The CDR3 DNA reads TGTGCCAGCACGGGGGCCGGGGAGACCCAGTACTTC. Amino acid sequence: CASTGAGETQYF.

This rearrangement joins TRBV11-2 to TRBJ2-5; no firm D call. Deletions cut 0 bases from V and 5 bases from J, with 7 bases between. The CDR3 extends over 13 amino acids. Germline V gives CDR1 SGHAT, CDR2 FQNNGV. The CDR3 bases are TGTGCCAGCAGCTTAGAGGGCTACGAGACCCAGTACTTC. Its translation: CASSLEGYETQYF.